This T cell receptor (beta chain) was captured by sequencing in a study of long-term antiretroviral therapy in people with HIV (dated by TCRdb to the early 2020s). General notes on the study: The earliest samples were collected about a decade before the 2015 WHO recommendation for immediate ART, when ART was typically delayed until CD4 counts fell. This retrospective serial study examined whether starting ART and sustained HIV suppression were associated with changes in the composition and diversity of the TRB repertoire in peripheral blood. From fewer than 35 adults with confirmed HIV infection, the cohort provided 150 to 200 cryopreserved PBMC samples, gathered serially across a mean of roughly 6 years (range 1-12). Of the approximately 30 participants with HIV, about twelve were female. Test extractions of a monoclonal T-cell line alongside approximately 34 polyclonal samples showed no cross-contamination during QIAcube processing. Results the study describes overall, beyond this receptor: Owing to limited PBMC availability, only the TCR beta chain was sequenced, without alpha chain pairing. Because pre-ART samples had limited cell numbers, profiling was done on unsorted PBMC rather than on sorted CD4+ and CD8+ T cells. At every time point, the repertoire was dominated by expanded TRB clones first identified before ART initiation, although this dominance fluctuated and, in many PLHIV, declined after ART. Starting ART was linked to a significant rise in TRB diversity, yet even after long-term ART the diversity remained significantly lower than in transplant donor controls. The samples were dated from about 2003 to 2018, and the ART regimens that were used may be less effective than current ART regimens. Narrower CDR3 length ranges were observed in HIV repertoires than in controls, and an antigen-experienced repertoire with only a slight naive shift after ART was suggested by the network structure. No data were available on ART adherence, viral resistance or therapy changes, limiting inferences about post-ART repertoire changes.

To note about this clone: Its antigen is unknown. Per-base qualities were not stored, and no clone one base away is much larger.

To be included, a participant needed at least one PBMC sample from before ART initiation plus at least two post-ART samples. Treatment was received in the United States of America by all participants with HIV. Before DNA extraction, cryopreserved samples of about 0.9-11 million PBMC were thawed and then washed. At the time of the earliest PBMC sample, participants with HIV were aged between about 20 and 54 years. Each participant contributed PBMC samples from 1-4 timepoints before ART initiation and 2-8 timepoints after ART initiation, with a median of 7 samples. For every participant, serial HIV viral load, CD4+ T-cell count, ART history and demographic data were obtained. A Qiagen kit on a QIAcube was used to extract genomic DNA from unsorted PBMC, with samples processed in batches of 12. The immunoSEQ hsTCRB v3.0 assay was used at survey level resolution to sequence the TRB variable region. TRB sequencing targeted a depth of roughly 35,000-55,000 T-cell genomes per sample. Pooled TRB libraries were sequenced on an Illumina MiSeq with a v3 150-cycle kit. On the study's bioinformatics: Repertoire analysis ran in R within a reproducible Nextflow workflow covering QC, data transformation and analysis. LymphoSeq2, an R package for AIRR-Seq data exploration, was used to implement custom analyses. A handful of samples that yielded fewer than 5000 total TRB sequences were excluded, so that around 190 HIV repertoires were analyzed. Of the approximately 190 retained HIV repertoires, approximately 60 were collected before and approximately 130 after ART initiation. Repertoires were downsampled to 5000 TRB nucleotide sequences, with summary statistics averaged over 100 downsampling iterations. The analysis kept only TRB sequences whose CDR3 regions were at least seven amino acids long. Diversity was assessed using a clonality score derived from Shannon entropy and using the Gini coefficient. In the repertoire networks, any two of the top 5000 CDR3 amino acid sequences were connected whenever the two sequences differed by an edit distance of one. For TRB CDR3 amino acid sequences, antigen specificity groups and MHC restriction were predicted with GLIPH2. To flag known associations with CMV, EBV, HIV or tissue antigens, CDR3 amino acid sequences were compared against VDJdb and McPAS-TCR. Pre-ART, post-ART and control groups were compared with Wilcoxon signed-rank tests and Holm-Bonferroni correction. Drawn from immuneACCESS, this table holds only the in-frame rearrangements with V and J called that TCRdb kept. Clones are partly lost; checked studies trace under half to an unresolved V gene and leave the rest unexplained. V and J calls and clone size are copied from that table; D and trimming were computed from the DNA. The sample profile shows around 12,000 clones; around 77% of them were found once. About a fifth of the sample is taken by the ten largest.

A distance of 5 bases separates the germline ends of V and J, which lose 5 bases and 3 bases respectively. The CDR1 and CDR2 encoded by the germline V gene are SGHTA and FQGNSA. The CDR3 covers 12 residues, taking in both the cysteine and the phenylalanine. Solely the CDR3 DNA is kept, with 36 bases framed from the first base. The origin of this receptor is a middle-aged woman with HIV. This specimen consisted of unsorted PBMCs, obtained 0.5 years before starting antiretroviral therapy. The rearranged chain carries TRBV7-2 and TRBJ2-1; too little of a D gene remains to name it. The nucleotide sequence reads as follows: TGTGCCAGCAGCACATACTACAATGAGCAGTTCTTC. The encoded protein is CASSTYYNEQFF.